This is a list of T cell receptor beta chains from one sample in a study of naive and memory T cell subsets. TCRdb reprocessed the UMI-ligation and nested PCR reads via MiXCR and lists one record per CDR3 protein. The sample includes about 160,000 distinct CDR3 sequences, approximately 24% of them seen just once. The sequenced sample was naive CD4+ T cells from blood. These receptor sequences come from a human donor in good health. CDR3s include the opening cysteine and the closing phenylalanine or tryptophan. Each record gives: D gene, clone size, J gene, V gene, CDR3 protein, CDR3 DNA. D genes are given only for firm matches. Size values are once, few and many counts, or a class for expanded clones, and some rows have none.

TRBD1 few TRBJ2-3 TRBV7-2 CASSLGRDRGTDTQYF TGTGCCAGCAGCTTAGGTAGAGACAGGGGAACAGATACGCAGTATTTT
- many TRBJ2-2 TRBV19 CASSGQTWGGELFF TGTGCCAGTAGTGGACAGACATGGGGAGGGGAGCTGTTTTTT
- - TRBJ2-3 TRBV5-1 CASSQHADTQYF TGCGCCAGCAGCCAACACGCAGATACGCAGTATTTT
- many TRBJ2-5 TRBV20-1 CSADTGAGETQYF TGCAGTGCCGATACGGGGGCGGGGGAGACCCAGTACTTC
- many TRBJ2-5 TRBV4-2 CASSQGSGSTETQYF TGTGCCAGCAGCCAAGGATCGGGGTCGACAGAGACCCAGTACTTC
- once TRBJ1-2 TRBV5-5 CASRSWSAYGYTF TGTGCCAGCAGAAGCTGGAGTGCCTATGGCTACACCTTC
- - TRBJ2-7 TRBV28 CASSPGSPASSRTYEQYF TGTGCCAGCAGTCCCGGGTCCCCAGCCTCCTCGAGAACCTACGAGCAGTACTTC
- - TRBJ2-7 TRBV18 CASSSGLNYEQYF TGTGCCAGCTCATCGGGTCTCAACTACGAGCAGTACTTC
TRBD2 few TRBJ2-1 TRBV20-1 CSAPRPGTSAYNEQFF TGCAGTGCCCCCAGGCCCGGGACTAGCGCATACAATGAGCAGTTCTTC
TRBD2 - TRBJ2-7 TRBV20-1 CSARASGLQTHYEQYF TGCAGTGCTAGGGCTTCGGGACTACAGACACACTACGAGCAGTACTTC
- few TRBJ1-1 TRBV29-1 CSVAGTSEAFF TGCAGCGTAGCCGGGACGAGCGAAGCTTTCTTT
- many TRBJ2-5 TRBV7-9 CASSLVRGPSETQYF TGTGCCAGCAGCTTAGTCCGGGGCCCCTCGGAGACCCAGTACTTC
- many TRBJ2-2 TRBV27 CASSRTGELFF TGTGCCAGCAGCCGCACCGGGGAGCTGTTTTTT
- few TRBJ2-7 TRBV4-1 CASSPRSRAYEQYF TGCGCCAGCAGCCCCCGATCGAGGGCCTACGAGCAGTACTTC
- few TRBJ2-3 TRBV7-8 CASSLYEADTQYF TGTGCCAGCAGCTTATACGAGGCAGATACGCAGTATTTT
- - TRBJ2-1 TRBV25-1 CASSEYPGSSYNEQFF TGTGCCAGCAGTGAATATCCGGGAAGCTCCTACAATGAGCAGTTCTTC
- - TRBJ1-5 TRBV6-5 CASKVGPGVATQPQHF TGTGCCAGCAAGGTCGGTCCGGGGGTCGCCACTCAGCCCCAGCATTTT
- - TRBJ1-5 TRBV18 CASSRQVVQPQHF TGTGCCAGCTCACGACAGGTGGTGCAGCCCCAGCATTTT
TRBD1 few TRBJ1-1 TRBV5-5 CASSQTGTATWLNTEAFF TGTGCCAGCAGCCAGACCGGGACAGCCACTTGGTTGAACACTGAAGCTTTCTTT
- many TRBJ2-1 TRBV19 CASSRVYNEQFF TGTGCCAGTAGTCGTGTCTACAATGAGCAGTTCTTC
- many TRBJ2-3 TRBV6-5 CASSYFDSTDTQYF TGTGCCAGCAGTTACTTCGACAGCACAGATACGCAGTATTTT
TRBD1 few TRBJ2-6 TRBV27 CASSQDRGPTFVTSGANVLTF TGTGCCAGCAGCCAGGACAGGGGGCCAACCTTTGTGACTTCTGGGGCCAACGTCCTGACTTTC
- few TRBJ2-5 TRBV5-1 CASSSWGETQYF TGCGCCAGCAGCTCTTGGGGAGAGACCCAGTACTTC
- - TRBJ2-7 TRBV6-6 CASSPQLSMLSEQYF TGTGCCAGCAGCCCCCAACTTTCTATGCTCTCCGAGCAGTACTTC
TRBD1 few TRBJ1-1 TRBV6-5 CASSYGAGGAGAFF TGTGCCAGCAGTTACGGGGCAGGGGGGGCAGGAGCTTTCTTT
- - TRBJ1-2 TRBV4-3 CASSQDRVGSRYRGYTF TGCGCCAGCAGCCAAGATCGAGTGGGCAGTAGATATCGTGGCTACACCTTC
TRBD2 - TRBJ2-1 TRBV20-1 CSARPLAGVYNEQFF TGCAGTGCTAGGCCTCTAGCGGGAGTATACAATGAGCAGTTCTTC
- few TRBJ2-3 TRBV2 CASSEERVDTQYF TGTGCCAGCAGTGAAGAGCGAGTAGATACGCAGTATTTT
- few TRBJ2-1 TRBV2 CAKGNNEQFF TGTGCCAAAGGGAACAATGAGCAGTTCTTC
- - TRBJ1-5 TRBV7-9 CASSSDGLEQPQHF TGTGCCAGCAGCTCGGACGGACTGGAACAGCCCCAGCATTTT
TRBD2 few TRBJ2-3 TRBV29-1 CSVSGRITDTQYF TGCAGCGTTAGCGGGAGGATCACAGATACGCAGTATTTT
TRBD1 - TRBJ2-3 TRBV6-5 CASRPGQPSTDTQYF TGTGCCAGCAGACCGGGACAGCCTAGCACAGATACGCAGTATTTT
- few TRBJ2-3 TRBV7-2 CASTIAGGTDTQYF TGTGCCAGCACCATAGCAGGGGGCACAGATACGCAGTATTTT
- - TRBJ2-5 TRBV29-1 CSVATEAGVLETQYF TGCAGCGTTGCTACGGAGGCAGGGGTGCTTGAGACCCAGTACTTC
- few TRBJ2-3 TRBV9 CASSASLADTQYF TGTGCCAGCAGCGCCTCCCTCGCAGATACGCAGTATTTT
- many TRBJ2-5 TRBV29-1 CSVEDGFWGSETQYF TGCAGCGTTGAAGATGGGTTTTGGGGAAGCGAGACCCAGTACTTC
- few TRBJ2-3 TRBV20-1 CSARERGIRGDTQYF TGCAGTGCTAGAGAGAGGGGAATCCGCGGGGATACGCAGTATTTT
TRBD2 few TRBJ2-3 TRBV7-2 CASSSSGRPTDTQYF TGTGCCAGCAGCTCTAGCGGGAGGCCGACAGATACGCAGTATTTT
- many TRBJ2-3 TRBV29-1 CSVDRLSTDTQYF TGCAGCGTTGACAGACTTAGCACAGATACGCAGTATTTT
- - TRBJ2-7 TRBV19 CASSIQDTDSYEQYF TGTGCCAGTAGTATACAGGACACCGACTCCTACGAGCAGTACTTC
- many TRBJ2-3 TRBV29-1 CSVNPTGRSDTQYF TGCAGCGTGAATCCGACAGGCCGATCAGATACGCAGTATTTT
TRBD1 - TRBJ2-2 TRBV25-1 CASSEGQGRSTGELFF TGTGCCAGCAGTGAGGGACAGGGGCGTTCCACCGGGGAGCTGTTTTTT
- - TRBJ2-3 TRBV11-2 CASSLNLNTDTQYF TGTGCCAGCAGCTTAAATCTTAACACAGATACGCAGTATTTT
TRBD1 few TRBJ1-2 TRBV5-1 CASSLEGTVYGYTF TGCGCCAGCAGCTTGGAGGGGACAGTCTATGGCTACACCTTC
- - TRBJ2-5 TRBV6-2/TRBV6-3 CASISLGGDEETQYF TGTGCCAGCATTAGCCTAGGAGGGGACGAAGAGACCCAGTACTTC
- many TRBJ1-1 TRBV28 CASSLTGLTEAFF TGTGCCAGCAGTTTAACAGGGCTCACTGAAGCTTTCTTT
TRBD1 - TRBJ1-2 TRBV28 CASRSGGNYGYTF TGTGCCAGCAGGTCAGGGGGCAACTATGGCTACACCTTC
- few TRBJ1-2 TRBV6-1 CASRERSYGYTF TGTGCCAGCAGGGAGCGCTCCTATGGCTACACCTTC
- few TRBJ1-5 TRBV10-2 CASSSGLGQPQHF TGCGCCAGCAGTTCAGGGTTGGGTCAGCCCCAGCATTTT
TRBD2 - TRBJ2-1 TRBV7-2 CASSPGRFYEQFF TGTGCCAGCAGCCCCGGGAGGTTCTATGAGCAGTTCTTC
- - TRBJ2-7 TRBV21-1 CASSNGGASSYEQYF TGTGCCAGCAGCAATGGAGGGGCCAGCTCCTACGAGCAGTACTTC
TRBD2 few TRBJ2-5 TRBV20-1 CSASLPGLAGPAQYF TGCAGTGCTAGTCTACCGGGACTAGCGGGGCCGGCCCAGTACTTC
TRBD1 few TRBJ1-6 TRBV6-5 CASFPTGRNNSPLHF TGTGCCAGTTTCCCGACAGGGCGTAATAATTCACCCCTCCACTTT
- - TRBJ1-1 TRBV18 CASSQEQGRGTEAFF TGTGCCAGCTCACAGGAACAGGGTCGGGGCACTGAAGCTTTCTTT
- few TRBJ2-7 TRBV24-1 CATSVGYEQYF TGTGCCACCAGTGTCGGGTACGAGCAGTACTTC